This T cell receptor beta chain originates from a study of OX40 agonist ivuxolimab in advanced cancers. Study background: Three patients showed partial responses: one hepatocellular carcinoma and two cutaneous melanoma cases.

On this clone: Its target is not known.

The junction had 3 bases not matched to a gene; V was cut back by 3 bases and J by 2 bases. CDR1 is KGHSY and CDR2 is FQNENV in the germline V gene. This CDR3 is built from 14 residues. General study findings and limits: More expanded clones were seen, on average, in CD8+ T cells than in CD4+. The authors did not determine the antigen specificity of the expanded peripheral T cells.

The repertoire was sequenced with immunoSEQ multiplex PCR; TCRdb's copy has only in-frame clones and lacks some. The sample lists around 60,000 clones, roughly 78% occurring once. This receptor was identified in an adult with an advanced solid tumor such as melanoma, head and neck, liver or kidney cancer. Here the sequenced sample was CD4+ or CD8+ T cells sorted from blood, taken in a trial of the OX40 agonist ivuxolimab. The chain is built from TRBV16 and TRBJ2-7; 8 nucleotides align to TRBD1. The CDR3 spells CASSHPTGAYEQYF. The CDR3 DNA sequence: TGTGCCAGCAGCCACCCGACAGGGGCCTACGAGCAGTACTTC. The complete variable domain, with remaining parts taken from reference TRBV16 and TRBJ2-7, reads GEEVAQTPKHLVRGEGQKAKLYCAPIKGHSYVFWYQQVLKNEFKFLISFQNENVFDETGMPKERFSAKCLPNSPCSLEIQATKLEDSAVYFCASSHPTGAYEQYFGPGTRLTVT.